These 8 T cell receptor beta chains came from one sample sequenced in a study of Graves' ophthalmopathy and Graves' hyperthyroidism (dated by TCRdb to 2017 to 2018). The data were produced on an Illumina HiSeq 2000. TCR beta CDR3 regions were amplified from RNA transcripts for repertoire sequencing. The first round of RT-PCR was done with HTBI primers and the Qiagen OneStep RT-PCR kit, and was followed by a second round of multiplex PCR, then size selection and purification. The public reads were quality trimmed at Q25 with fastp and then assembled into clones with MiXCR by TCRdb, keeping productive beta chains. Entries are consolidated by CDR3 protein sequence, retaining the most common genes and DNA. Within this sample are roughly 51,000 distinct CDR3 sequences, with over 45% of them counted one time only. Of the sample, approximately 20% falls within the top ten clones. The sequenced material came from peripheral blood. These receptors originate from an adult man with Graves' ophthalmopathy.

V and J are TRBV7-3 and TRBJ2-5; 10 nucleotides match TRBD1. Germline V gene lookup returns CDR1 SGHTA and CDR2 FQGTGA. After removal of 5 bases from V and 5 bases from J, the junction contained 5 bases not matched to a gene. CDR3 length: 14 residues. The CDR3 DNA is TGTGCCAGCAGCCGGACAGGGGGTTTGGAGACCCAGTACTTC. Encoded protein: CASSRTGGLETQYF.

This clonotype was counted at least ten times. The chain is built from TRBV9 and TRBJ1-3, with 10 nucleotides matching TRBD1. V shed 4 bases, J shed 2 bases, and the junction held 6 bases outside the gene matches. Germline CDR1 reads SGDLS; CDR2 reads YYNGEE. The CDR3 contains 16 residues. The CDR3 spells CASSPRGTGAGNTIYF. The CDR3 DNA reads TGTGCCAGCAGCCCCCGAGGGACAGGGGCTGGAAACACCATATATTTT.

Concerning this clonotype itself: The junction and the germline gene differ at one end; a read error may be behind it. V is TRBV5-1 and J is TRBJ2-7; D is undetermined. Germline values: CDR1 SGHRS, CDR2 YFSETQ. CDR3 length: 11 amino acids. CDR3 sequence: CASSRSVGQYF. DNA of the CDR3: TGTGCCAGCAGCCGGTCGGTCGGGCAGTACTTC.

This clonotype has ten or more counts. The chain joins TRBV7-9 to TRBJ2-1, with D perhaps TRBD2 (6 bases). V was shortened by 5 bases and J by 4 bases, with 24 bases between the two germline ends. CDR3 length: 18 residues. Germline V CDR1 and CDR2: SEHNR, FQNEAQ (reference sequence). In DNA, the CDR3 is TGTGCCAGCAGCCCTTCGGGCGGGACCTGGTTTTTGTACAATGAGCAGTTCTTC. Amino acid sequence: CASSPSGGTWFLYNEQFF.

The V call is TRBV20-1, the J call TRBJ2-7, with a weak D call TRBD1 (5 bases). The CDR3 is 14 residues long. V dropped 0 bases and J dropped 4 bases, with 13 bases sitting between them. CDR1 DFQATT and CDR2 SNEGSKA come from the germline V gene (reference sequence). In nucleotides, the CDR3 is TGCAGTGCTAGAGAGGCACAGGTAGATTACGAGCAGTACTTC. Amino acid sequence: CSAREAQVDYEQYF.

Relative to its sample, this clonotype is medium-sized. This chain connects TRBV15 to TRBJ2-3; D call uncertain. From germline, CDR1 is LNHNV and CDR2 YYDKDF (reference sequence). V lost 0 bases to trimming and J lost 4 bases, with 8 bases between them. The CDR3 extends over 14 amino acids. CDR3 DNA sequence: TGTGCCACCAGCAGAGATGTGAGAGCAGATACGCAGTATTTT. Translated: CATSRDVRADTQYF.

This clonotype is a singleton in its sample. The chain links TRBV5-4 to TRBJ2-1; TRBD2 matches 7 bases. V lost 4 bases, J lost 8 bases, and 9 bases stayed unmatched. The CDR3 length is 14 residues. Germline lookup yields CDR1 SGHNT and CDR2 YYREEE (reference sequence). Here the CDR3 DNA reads TGTGCCAGCAGCATAGGACTAGGTACGGATGAGCAGTTCTTC. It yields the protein CASSIGLGTDEQFF.

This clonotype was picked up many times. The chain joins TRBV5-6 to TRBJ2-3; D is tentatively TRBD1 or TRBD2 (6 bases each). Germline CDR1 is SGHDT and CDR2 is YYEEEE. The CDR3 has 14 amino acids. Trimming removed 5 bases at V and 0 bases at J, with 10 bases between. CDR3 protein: CASRGGGSTDTQYF. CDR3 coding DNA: TGTGCCAGCAGAGGAGGGGGAAGCACAGATACGCAGTATTTT. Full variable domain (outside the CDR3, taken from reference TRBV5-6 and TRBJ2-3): DAGVTQSPTHLIKTRGQQVTLRCSPKSGHDTVSWYQQALGQGPQFIFQYYEEEERQRGNFPDRFSGHQFPNYSSELNVNALLLGDSALYLCASRGGGSTDTQYFGPGTRLTVL.